The entry below describes one T cell receptor beta chain. V was pared by 3 bases and J by 2 bases, with 9 bases between. The CDR3 spans 13 residues. Germline CDR1 reads DFQATT; CDR2 reads SNEGSKA (reference sequence). The data derive from a study of control samples from healthy donors and cancer patients. Assay: immunoSEQ multiplex PCR; the TCRdb copy retains only in-frame clones and omits some. The data contain 100,000 to 150,000 clones, about nine tenths of them singletons. This receptor was obtained from a woman aged 45 to 65 in good health. Sequencing was carried out using blood. The chain carries TRBV20-1 and TRBJ2-3; no definite D call. The CDR3 nucleotides read TGCAGTGCTAGTCGGACCGACACAGATACGCAGTATTTT. Its protein product is CSASRTDTDTQYF.